This is a list of T cell receptor beta chains from one sample in a study of T-cell memory formation after mild COVID-19. TCRdb fed the 5' RACE reads into MiXCR, producing one record per CDR3 protein. The sample includes roughly 140,000 distinct CDR3 sequences, 11% to 15% of them seen just once. What was sequenced was PBMCs or a T cell subset sorted from them (not recorded which). These receptors came from an adult woman who had mild COVID-19 (a few samples of this study predate the infection). Cell type and time point are not known. The CDR3 runs from the conserved cysteine through the conserved F or W. The D gene is left open where the match is weak. Clone size, where shown, is once, few, many, or a class for clones that have expanded.

D | J | size | V | DNA | CDR3
TRBD2 | TRBJ2-1 | . | TRBV9 | TGTGCCAGCAGCCCGAGCGGGGACTACAATGAGCAGTTCTTC | CASSPSGDYNEQFF
TRBD2 | TRBJ2-7 | few | TRBV29-1 | TGCAGCGTTGTCTGGGGAGGCGGGGGGAACTCCTACGAGCAGTACTTC | CSVVWGGGGNSYEQYF
TRBD2 | TRBJ2-7 | . | TRBV7-9 | TGTGCCAGCAGCCAGGGGGGGACTAGCTCCCACTTC | CASSQGGTSSHF
. | TRBJ2-3 | many | TRBV12-3/TRBV12-4 | TGTGCCAGCAGTTCGCTTTCGGGGGTAACAGATACGCAGTATTTT | CASSSLSGVTDTQYF
TRBD2 | TRBJ2-7 | few | TRBV7-2 | TGTGCCAGCAGTAATAGCGGGAGCGAACTCTACGAGCAGTACTTC | CASSNSGSELYEQYF
TRBD1 | TRBJ2-7 | few | TRBV29-1 | TGCAGCGTTGACCACTCCGGGACAGAAGTTACCTACGAGCAGTACTTC | CSVDHSGTEVTYEQYF
. | TRBJ1-4 | few | TRBV7-6 | TGTGCCAGCAGCTTACTCGCGGAGAATGAAAAACTGTTTTTT | CASSLLAENEKLFF
TRBD2 | TRBJ2-1 | . | TRBV7-2 | TGTGCCAGCAGCTCGAGCGGGGCCTCCTACAATGAGCAGTTCTTC | CASSSSGASYNEQFF
. | TRBJ2-7 | many | TRBV13 | TGTGCCAGCAGCTTCAGGGGCTCCTACGAGCAGTACTTC | CASSFRGSYEQYF
. | TRBJ2-1 | few | TRBV6-2/TRBV6-3 | TGTGCCAGCAGTTCCCGGGAAGCGGGTCCCAATGAGCAGTTCTTC | CASSSREAGPNEQFF
TRBD2 | TRBJ2-5 | few | TRBV20-1 | TGCAGTGCTAGAGAGCTAGCGGGGCAGTGCTTC | CSARELAGQCF
. | TRBJ2-7 | . | TRBV9 | TGTGCCAGCAGTCCCTGGGGGGGGCCTAGCTACGAGCAGTACTTC | CASSPWGGPSYEQYF
TRBD1 | TRBJ2-1 | few | TRBV20-1 | TGCAGTGCTAGAAATACAGGGGATTCCTACAATGAGCAGTTCTTC | CSARNTGDSYNEQFF
TRBD1 | TRBJ2-7 | few | TRBV7-8 | TGTGCCAGCAGCTCACCGGGACAGGGGGATCACGAGCAGTACTTC | CASSSPGQGDHEQYF
TRBD1 | TRBJ2-7 | . | TRBV12-3/TRBV12-4 | TGTGCCAGCAGTTTGAATCTCGGGACAGGGCGCTTCGAGCAGTACTTC | CASSLNLGTGRFEQYF
TRBD1 | TRBJ2-3 | . | TRBV4-1 | TGCGCCAGCAGCTTCCGACAGGGGGCGGGAGATACGCAGTATTTT | CASSFRQGAGDTQYF
. | TRBJ2-6 | . | TRBV11-2 | TGTGCCAGCAGCCCCTCCCCTTCTGGGGCCAACGTCCTGACTTTC | CASSPSPSGANVLTF
. | TRBJ1-3 | . | TRBV11-3 | TGTGCCAGCAGCTTAGATTTGTCGGGGGCGCCCGGAAACACCATATATTTT | CASSLDLSGAPGNTIYF
TRBD1 | TRBJ2-7 | . | TRBV6-1 | TGTGCCAGCAGTGAAGCGCCGGGACAGGAAGCCTACGAGCAGTACTTC | CASSEAPGQEAYEQYF
. | TRBJ1-1 | . | TRBV5-6 | TGTGCCACGGGGCAGGGGAACACTGAAGCTTTCTTT | CATGQGNTEAFF
. | TRBJ1-1 | few | TRBV20-1 | TGCAGTGCTAGAGATCGCCGGGGGTTCGTTGGCACTGAAGCTTTCTTT | CSARDRRGFVGTEAFF
. | TRBJ2-1 | . | TRBV6-5 | TGTGCCAGCAGTTACGGTCCGAGCAAGGGAACCCACAATGAGCAGTTCTTC | CASSYGPSKGTHNEQFF
. | TRBJ2-7 | few | TRBV20-1 | TGCAGTGCTCTATGGGGGTCCTACGAGCAGTACTTC | CSALWGSYEQYF
TRBD2 | TRBJ2-5 | . | TRBV4-2 | TGTGCCAGCAGCCGTCAGGCAGCGGGGGGCCCTCAAGAGACCCAGTACTTC | CASSRQAAGGPQETQYF
. | TRBJ2-3 | few | TRBV7-2 | TGTGCCAGTCAACTACTCCAAATGACCGGGGCCCCCACAGATACGCAGTATTTT | CASQLLQMTGAPTDTQYF
. | TRBJ2-2 | few | TRBV7-2 | TGTGCCAGCAGCCCGCTGCGGGGTGCAGGGGAGCTGTTTTTT | CASSPLRGAGELFF
. | TRBJ2-7 | few | TRBV4-1 | TGCGCCAGCAGCCAAGTTGGCACCGGGACGGACTCCTACGAGCAGTACTTC | CASSQVGTGTDSYEQYF
TRBD2 | TRBJ2-7 | . | TRBV5-6 | TGTGCCAGCAGCTTTCTAGCGGGAGTCCACGAGCAGTACTTC | CASSFLAGVHEQYF
TRBD2 | TRBJ2-3 | . | TRBV12-3/TRBV12-4 | TGTGCCAGCAGTAGTCGGACTAGGAGGGCAGATACGCAGTATTTT | CASSSRTRRADTQYF
TRBD2 | TRBJ2-5 | few | TRBV15 | TGTGCCACCAGCAGATTCCGCGGGGGGATGGAGACCCAGTACTTC | CATSRFRGGMETQYF
. | TRBJ2-5 | . | TRBV6-2/TRBV6-3 | TGTGCCAGCAGTTACCCCCAAGAGACCCAGTACTTC | CASSYPQETQYF
. | TRBJ2-1 | many | TRBV4-3 | TGCGCCAGCAGCCCCACGGCTAGGGGGGGGTGGGAGCAGTTCTTC | CASSPTARGGWEQFF
. | TRBJ1-1 | few | TRBV5-4 | TGTGCCAGCAGCATCACCCAGGGTATGAACACTGAAGCTTTCTTT | CASSITQGMNTEAFF
. | TRBJ2-7 | many | TRBV12-3/TRBV12-4 | TGTGCCAGCAGTCGTGAACAGACTAGCTCCTACGAGCAGTACTTC | CASSREQTSSYEQYF
TRBD2 | TRBJ2-1 | few | TRBV6-5 | TGTGCCAGCAGTTACTCGACGGGACTAGCGGGGGGTTTGATGTGGAATGAGCAGTTCTTC | CASSYSTGLAGGLMWNEQFF
TRBD2 | TRBJ2-3 | . | TRBV7-9 | TGTGCCAGCAGCCCAGGGACTAGCCTGAGCACAGATACGCAGTATTTT | CASSPGTSLSTDTQYF
. | TRBJ2-5 | many | TRBV5-1 | TGCGCCAGCAGCTTGAGTGCGGCTAGCGCCCTAGAGACCCAGTACTTC | CASSLSAASALETQYF
. | TRBJ2-3 | many | TRBV29-1 | TGCAGCGTTGAAGGCGGGGCCCGCACAGATACGCAGTATTTT | CSVEGGARTDTQYF
TRBD2 | TRBJ2-1 | . | TRBV4-2 | TGTGCCAGCAGCCAAGTCCCACTAGCGGGCGTGAACAATGAGCAGTTCTTC | CASSQVPLAGVNNEQFF
TRBD1 | TRBJ1-5 | many | TRBV7-6 | TGTGCCAGCAGCTACGGACAGGGTGGAAGCAATCAGCCCCAGCATTTT | CASSYGQGGSNQPQHF
. | TRBJ1-2 | few | TRBV27 | TGTGCCAGCATGGACGGATTCTCCCCTGGTGGCTACACCTTC | CASMDGFSPGGYTF
. | TRBJ1-6 | few | TRBV4-3 | TGCGCCAGCAGCCAAGGGAGGGACGGATTTTCACCCCTCCACTTT | CASSQGRDGFSPLHF
. | TRBJ2-1 | few | TRBV27 | TGTGCCACCAGTGATTTGGTGGAGCGGGAGCAGTTCTTC | CATSDLVEREQFF
. | TRBJ1-1 | . | TRBV6-5 | TGTGCCAGCAGTGCCCGAACAGGGTCTGAAGCTTTCTTT | CASSARTGSEAFF